The sequence of this T cell receptor beta chain was determined in a study of CD8+ T cells in alopecia areata. V dropped 6 bases and J dropped 7 bases, with 8 bases sitting between them. In germline, CDR1 is SGHDT, CDR2 YYEEEE. CDR3 length: 11 residues. RNA, once extracted, was reverse transcribed into cDNA for use as the sequencing template. TCRdb's table, derived via immunoSEQ multiplex PCR, lists solely in-frame clones and lacks some. The sample contains over 150,000 clones, roughly 50% of which appear only once. This receptor was taken from a human donor in good health. Material: CD8+ T cells sorted from blood. This rearrangement joins TRBV5-6 to TRBJ2-1; no reliable D call. The CDR3 DNA sequence: TGTGCCAGCACCCAGCGTAATGAGCAGTTCTTC. It encodes CASTQRNEQFF.